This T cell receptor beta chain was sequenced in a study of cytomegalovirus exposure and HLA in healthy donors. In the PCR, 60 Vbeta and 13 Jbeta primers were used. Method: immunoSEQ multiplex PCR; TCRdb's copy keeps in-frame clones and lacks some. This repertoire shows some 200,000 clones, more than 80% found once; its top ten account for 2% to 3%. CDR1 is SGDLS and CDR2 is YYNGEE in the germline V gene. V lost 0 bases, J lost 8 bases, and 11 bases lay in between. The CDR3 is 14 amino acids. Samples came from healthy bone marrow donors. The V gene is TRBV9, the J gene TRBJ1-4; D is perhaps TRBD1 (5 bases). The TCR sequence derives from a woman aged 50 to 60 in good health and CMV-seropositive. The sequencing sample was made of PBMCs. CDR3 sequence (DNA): TGTGCCAGCAGCGTAGCTGGAGGGGACGAAAAACTGTTTTTT. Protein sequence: CASSVAGGDEKLFF.